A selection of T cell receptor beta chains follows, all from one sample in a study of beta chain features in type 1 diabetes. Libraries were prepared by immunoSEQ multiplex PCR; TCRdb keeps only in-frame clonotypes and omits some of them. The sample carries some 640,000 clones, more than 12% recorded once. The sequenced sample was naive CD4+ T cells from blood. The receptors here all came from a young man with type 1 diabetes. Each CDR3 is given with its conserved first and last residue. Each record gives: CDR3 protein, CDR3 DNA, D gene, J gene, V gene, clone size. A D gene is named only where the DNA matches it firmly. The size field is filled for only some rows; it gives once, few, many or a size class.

cdr3_aa: CASSQDYYTDTQYF
cdr3_nt: TGCGCCAGCAGCCAAGATTACTACACAGATACGCAGTATTTT
d_call: .
j_call: TRBJ2-3
v_call: TRBV4-3
clone_size: .

cdr3_aa: CASTLGQDNQPQHF
cdr3_nt: TGTGCCAGCACCTTGGGACAGGACAATCAGCCCCAGCATTTT
d_call: TRBD1
j_call: TRBJ1-5
v_call: TRBV6-6
clone_size: few

cdr3_aa: CASSLGGGLPYEQYF
cdr3_nt: TGTGCCAGCAGCTTAGGCGGGGGGCTACCCTACGAGCAGTACTTC
d_call: TRBD2
j_call: TRBJ2-7
v_call: TRBV7-9
clone_size: .

cdr3_aa: CASSVGLQTYNEQFF
cdr3_nt: TGTGCCAGCAGCGTTGGCTTACAGACCTACAATGAGCAGTTCTTC
d_call: .
j_call: TRBJ2-1
v_call: TRBV9
clone_size: few

cdr3_aa: CASSFARGGHNEQFF
cdr3_nt: TGCGCCAGCAGCTTCGCGCGGGGGGGCCATAATGAGCAGTTCTTC
d_call: TRBD2
j_call: TRBJ2-1
v_call: TRBV5-1
clone_size: .

cdr3_aa: CSVESGGGETQYF
cdr3_nt: TGCAGCGTTGAATCGGGGGGCGGAGAGACCCAGTACTTC
d_call: .
j_call: TRBJ2-5
v_call: TRBV29-1
clone_size: few

cdr3_aa: CASTRDSSTDTQYF
cdr3_nt: TGTGCCAGCACCCGAGACAGTAGCACAGATACGCAGTATTTT
d_call: .
j_call: TRBJ2-3
v_call: TRBV9
clone_size: few

cdr3_aa: CASSVPGQAYEKLFF
cdr3_nt: TGTGCCAGCAGCGTTCCGGGACAGGCGTATGAAAAACTGTTTTTT
d_call: TRBD1
j_call: TRBJ1-4
v_call: TRBV7-9
clone_size: few

cdr3_aa: CASSPSGVTHQETQYF
cdr3_nt: TGTGCCAGCAGCCCTAGCGGGGTAACTCACCAAGAGACCCAGTACTTC
d_call: TRBD2
j_call: TRBJ2-5
v_call: TRBV7-2
clone_size: few

cdr3_aa: CATGMTSTYEQYF
cdr3_nt: TGTGCCACTGGGATGACTAGCACCTATGAGCAGTACTTC
d_call: TRBD2
j_call: TRBJ2-7
v_call: TRBV15
clone_size: few

cdr3_aa: CASSFGTDTTGYTF
cdr3_nt: TGTGCCAGCAGTTTCGGGACAGACACCACGGGCTACACCTTC
d_call: TRBD1
j_call: TRBJ1-2
v_call: TRBV5-6
clone_size: .

cdr3_aa: CAWRGLAGGGEQFF
cdr3_nt: TGTGCCTGGAGGGGACTAGCGGGAGGGGGTGAGCAGTTCTTC
d_call: TRBD2
j_call: TRBJ2-1
v_call: TRBV30
clone_size: .

cdr3_aa: CAWSPTLTGELFF
cdr3_nt: TGTGCCTGGAGTCCTACCCTCACCGGGGAGCTGTTTTTT
d_call: .
j_call: TRBJ2-2
v_call: TRBV30
clone_size: .

cdr3_aa: CASSVPGLAADTQYF
cdr3_nt: TGCGCCAGCAGCGTCCCGGGACTAGCGGCAGATACGCAGTATTTT
d_call: TRBD2
j_call: TRBJ2-3
v_call: TRBV5-1
clone_size: .

cdr3_aa: CASSFDRGSTDTQYF
cdr3_nt: TGCGCCAGCAGCTTTGACAGGGGTTCCACAGATACGCAGTATTTT
d_call: TRBD1
j_call: TRBJ2-3
v_call: TRBV5-1
clone_size: .

cdr3_aa: CASSPGQGESPLHF
cdr3_nt: TGCGCCAGCAGCCCCGGACAGGGCGAATCACCCCTCCACTTT
d_call: TRBD1
j_call: TRBJ1-6
v_call: TRBV4-1
clone_size: .